This is a list of T cell receptor beta chains from one sample in a study of T cells in Graves' hyperthyroidism and ophthalmopathy. TCRdb fed the multiplex PCR reads into MiXCR, producing one record per CDR3 protein. Of about 640,000 distinct CDR3 sequences detected, about 20% appear once; the ten largest clones hold over 30%. Material for sequencing was blood. These receptors were taken from a man aged 25 to 40 with Graves' ophthalmopathy. CDR3s include the opening cysteine and the closing phenylalanine or tryptophan. A D gene is named only where the DNA matches it firmly. Some rows mark clone size as missing; the rest say once, few, many or name a class of expanded clone.

many	TRBV12-3/TRBV12-4	.	TRBJ2-7	TGTGCCAGCACCCCGGGGGGTAGCAGGGGACCGGGCGAGCAGTACTTC	CASTPGGSRGPGEQYF
.	TRBV27	.	TRBJ2-5	TGTGCCAGCAGTTTCGACGGGAGTGGACCAGAGACCCAGTACTTC	CASSFDGSGPETQYF
.	TRBV28	.	TRBJ2-7	TGTGCCAGCAGTGAGCCCTTATTATCCTACGAGCAGTACTTC	CASSEPLLSYEQYF
few	TRBV24-1	TRBD1	TRBJ2-4	TGTGCCACCAGTGATTGGGACACAGGGGGTAAGGACAAAAACATTCAGTACTTC	CATSDWDTGGKDKNIQYF
many	TRBV28	.	TRBJ1-2	TGTGCCAGCAGTTTAAAGGGCTATGGCTACACCTTC	CASSLKGYGYTF
.	TRBV5-1	.	TRBJ2-2	TGCGTCAGCAGACAGGATAACACCGGGGAGCTGTTTTTT	CVSRQDNTGELFF
.	TRBV19	TRBD2	TRBJ2-5	TGTGCCAGTAGTATCTCTAGCGGGAGAACTTTTGAGACCCAGTACTTC	CASSISSGRTFETQYF
few	TRBV27	.	TRBJ2-1	TGTGCCAGCAGTTTACCCGGGAGTCGGAATGAGCAGTTCTTC	CASSLPGSRNEQFF
few	TRBV19	.	TRBJ1-2	TGTGCCAGTAGTATAGCGTCGACAGCTAACTATGGCTACACCTTC	CASSIASTANYGYTF
few	TRBV6-1	.	TRBJ1-6	TGTGCCAGCAGTATGGAAGGGAATTCACCCCTCCACTTT	CASSMEGNSPLHF
.	TRBV5-1	.	TRBJ2-6	TGCGCCAGCAGCTTCGAGGCTGGGGGGGCCAACGTCCTGACTTTC	CASSFEAGGANVLTF
.	TRBV13	.	TRBJ1-5	TGTGCCAGCAGCTTTGGTAGGGTAGGGGATAATCAGCCCCAGCATTTT	CASSFGRVGDNQPQHF
many	TRBV28	TRBD1	TRBJ1-5	TGTGCCAGCAGTTCCCTGCAAGGGGACAGGGGGCCTTTTTATAGCAATCAGCCCCAGCATTTT	CASSSLQGDRGPFYSNQPQHF
.	TRBV20-1	TRBD2	TRBJ2-7	TGCAGTGCTAGCGAAGGGACTAGCGGGAGAAGCGAGCAGTACTTC	CSASEGTSGRSEQYF
.	TRBV24-1	.	TRBJ1-4	TGTGCCACCAGTGATCGATGGACGACGGGAAAACTGTTTTTT	CATSDRWTTGKLFF
many	TRBV6-1	.	TRBJ1-1	TGTGCCAGCAATGCAGGGCAGAACACTGAAGCTTTCTTT	CASNAGQNTEAFF
few	TRBV29-1	.	TRBJ1-1	TGCAGCGTTTTACCCGGGGCCATGAACACTGAAGCTTTCTTT	CSVLPGAMNTEAFF
few	TRBV29-1	.	TRBJ2-2	TGCAGCGTCCGGCCAGACACCGGGGAGCTGTTTTTT	CSVRPDTGELFF
.	TRBV5-4	TRBD1	TRBJ1-2	TGTGCCAGCAGCCCCACAGGGGATGGCTACACCTTC	CASSPTGDGYTF
few	TRBV10-2	.	TRBJ1-2	TGCGCCAGCAGTGAGCTTGGGCCTAGGGGCTACACCTTC	CASSELGPRGYTF